Below, one TCR beta chain is given with its context. Antigen: not known. The record originates from a study of Ad26.COV2.S vaccination and SARS-CoV-2 variants. Study summary: Administration of Ad26.COV2.S was intramuscular, either once or twice 56 days apart. Findings of the study overall: Substantial breadth was reportedly displayed by spike-specific CD8+ and CD4+ T cell responses after vaccination. Spike-specific TCR breadth ran higher among vaccine recipients than placebo recipients.

Treatment in this sample: around 19 received Ad26.COV2.S at low or high dose, single or two shots; about 5 received placebo; per-sample allocation not given. The investigators took samples on day 63 after the first vaccine or placebo injection. At a Boston site, the person donating was an adult of 18-55 years. Only in-frame clones appear in the TCRdb table, and some are missing; sequencing was by immunoSEQ multiplex PCR. The sample includes about 250,000 clones, approximately 90% of them seen just once. The germline CDR1 and CDR2 sequences are SGDLS and YYNGEE. V was pared by 4 bases and J by 1 base, with 15 bases between. The CDR3 is 17 residues long.

The specimen was peripheral blood, collected in a trial of Ad26.COV2.S vaccine versus placebo. This chain links TRBV9 with TRBJ2-6, with D possibly matching TRBD1 (5 bases). This TCR derives from a person between 18 and 65 years old who received the Ad26.COV2.S COVID-19 vaccine or a placebo. CDR3 loop: CASSTTYQGSGANVLTF. The DNA of the CDR3 is TGTGCCAGCAGCACGACTTACCAGGGATCTGGGGCCAACGTCCTGACTTTC.